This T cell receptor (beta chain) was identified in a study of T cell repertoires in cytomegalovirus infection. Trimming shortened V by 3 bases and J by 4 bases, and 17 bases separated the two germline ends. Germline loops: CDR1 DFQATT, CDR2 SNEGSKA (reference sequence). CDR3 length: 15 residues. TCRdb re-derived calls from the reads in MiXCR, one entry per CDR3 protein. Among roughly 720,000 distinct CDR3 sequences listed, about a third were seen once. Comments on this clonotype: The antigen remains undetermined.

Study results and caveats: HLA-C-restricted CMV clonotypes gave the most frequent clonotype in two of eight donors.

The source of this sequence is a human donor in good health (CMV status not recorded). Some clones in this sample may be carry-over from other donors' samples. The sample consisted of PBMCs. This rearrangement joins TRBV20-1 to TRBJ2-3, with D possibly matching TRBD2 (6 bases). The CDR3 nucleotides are TGCAGTGCTAGGAGGGAGGCGGGATCGGCAGATACGCAGTATTTT. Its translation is CSARREAGSADTQYF.